The 2 T cell receptor beta chains below were found in one sample sequenced in a study of human T cells and chemical hapten exposure. Time point indicated: pre-sensitization, week 0. Treatment given: therapeutic diphenylcyclopropenone sensitization with weekly scalp DPC. TCRdb ran MiXCR on the RACE reads and lists one entry per CDR3 protein. This table holds about 380,000 distinct CDR3 sequences, 5.1% found once. The sequencing here drew on whole blood, taken in connection with sensitization to the hapten diphenylcyclopropenone (DPC). The receptors shown here come from a woman aged 45-60 years with alopecia areata. Some clones in this sample may be carry-over from other donors' samples.

The table lists this clonotype with a few counts. V is TRBV5-6 and J is TRBJ1-5; D unclear. The CDR3 loop spans 16 amino acids. Trimming removed 4 bases at V and 2 bases at J, with 16 bases between. Germline CDR1 SGHDT, CDR2 YYEEEE. The DNA for the CDR3 is TGTGCCAGCAGCCCCGGACCGCCTCGGGGCAATCAGCCCCAGCATTTT. Its translation is CASSPGPPRGNQPQHF.

This clonotype was seen more than once but under ten times. The chain is built from TRBV7-8 and TRBJ1-5; possible D gene TRBD1, 5 bases. CDR3 length: 17 amino acids. V was clipped by 4 bases and J by 2 bases, with 18 bases between them. CDR1 and CDR2 (germline): SGHVS, FQNEAQ. CDR3 region: CASSSAGASRGNQPQHF. Written as DNA, the CDR3 is TGTGCCAGCAGCTCAGCCGGGGCCTCAAGGGGCAATCAGCCCCAGCATTTT.